This record looks at one TCR beta chain sequence and its context. Germline V lookup: CDR1 SGHRS, CDR2 YFSETQ. The CDR3 loop spans 14 amino acids. The V and J ends lost 3 bases and 5 bases respectively, with 9 bases between them. TCRdb keeps only in-frame clones here, not all; method: immunoSEQ multiplex PCR. The sample records approximately 200,000 clones, approximately 88% being singletons. Participants, about 18 to 90 years old, spanned under 30 US areas. Exposed participants came across a COVID-19 case within 2 weeks before study entry. The record originates from a study of blood T cell repertoires in COVID-19.

This clonotype was sampled from a young woman who had been exposed to COVID-19. V usage is TRBV5-1 and J usage is TRBJ1-6; tentative D call: TRBD1 (6 bases). Sequences were obtained from PBMCs or T cells enriched from blood (not recorded which). The CDR3 DNA reads as TGCGCCAGCAGCTCGGGACAAAATAATTCACCCCTCCACTTT. Its protein is CASSSGQNNSPLHF.